A single T cell receptor beta chain is shown here with its context. The antigen is unknown. CDR3 length equals 15 residues. Germline V lookup: CDR1 SGHTA, CDR2 FQGTGA. Trimming took 0 bases from V and 0 from J, leaving 8 bases between them. Measured with immunoSEQ multiplex PCR; TCRdb has only the in-frame clones, and not every one. The data contain more than 90,000 clones, roughly 87% of them seen just once; the ten biggest clones take up approximately 15%. The data originate from a study of T cell responses to AZD1222 COVID-19 vaccine. Findings of the study overall: Reportedly, nearly half the spike-specific TCRs target unmutated variant regions. Vaccine-associated CD4 TCRs spanned spike, dominant at 160-218 and 743-854. None of the repertoires were sampled until the peak T cell response had passed.

The sequence came from an adult in good health. The rearrangement links TRBV7-3 to TRBJ1-1; D may be TRBD1 (5 bases). This material consisted of peripheral blood, taken on day 0 of AZD1222 vaccination. CDR3 nucleotides: TGTGCCAGCAGCTTAACGGGGCGCATGAACACTGAAGCTTTCTTT. Encoded protein: CASSLTGRMNTEAFF.